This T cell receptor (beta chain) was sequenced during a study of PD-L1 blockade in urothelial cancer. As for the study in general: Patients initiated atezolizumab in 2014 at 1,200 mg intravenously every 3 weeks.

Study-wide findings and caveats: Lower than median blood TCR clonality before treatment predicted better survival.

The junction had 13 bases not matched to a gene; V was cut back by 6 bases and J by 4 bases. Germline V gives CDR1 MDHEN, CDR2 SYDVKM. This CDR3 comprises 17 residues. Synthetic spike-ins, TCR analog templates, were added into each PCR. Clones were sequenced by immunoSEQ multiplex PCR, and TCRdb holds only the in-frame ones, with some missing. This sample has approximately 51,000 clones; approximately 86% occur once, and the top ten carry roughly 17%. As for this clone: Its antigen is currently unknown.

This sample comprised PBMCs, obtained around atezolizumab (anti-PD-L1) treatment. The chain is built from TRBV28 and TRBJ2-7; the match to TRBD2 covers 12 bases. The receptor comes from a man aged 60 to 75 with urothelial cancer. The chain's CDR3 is CASSPGLAGKTGYEQYF. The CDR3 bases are TGTGCCAGCAGCCCGGGACTAGCGGGTAAAACGGGATACGAGCAGTACTTC.